The 22 T cell receptor beta chains given below trace back to one sample, sequenced in a study of T cells after posttransplantation cyclophosphamide. Busulfan-fludarabine conditioning, marrow transplant, and cyclophosphamide on days +3 and +4 were administered. TCRdb keeps only in-frame clones here, not all; method: immunoSEQ multiplex PCR. The sample holds some 15,000 clones, and no clone turns up only once. This material consisted of PBMCs, taken after allogeneic stem cell transplant with posttransplant cyclophosphamide. The receptors stem from a female patient aged 40 to 50 who received an allogeneic stem cell transplant from an unrelated donor, was CMV-positive, and had acute GVHD only. Some T cells may originate from the graft donor.

At least ten counts were recorded for this clone. V is TRBV5-5 and J is TRBJ2-3, with D maybe TRBD1 (6 bases). CDR1 and CDR2 from the germline V gene are SGHKS and YYEKEE (reference sequence). This CDR3 is 16 amino acids long. Trimming took off 0 bases at V and 2 bases at J, with 13 bases between the two ends. CDR3 nucleotides: TGTGCCAGCAGCTTGGAGGGGACAACGAACACAGATACGCAGTATTTT. It is translated as CASSLEGTTNTDTQYF. Looking up the rest from reference TRBV5-5 and TRBJ2-3 gives the full variable domain: DAGVTQSPTHLIKTRGQQVTLRCSPISGHKSVSWYQQVLGQGPQFIFQYYEKEERGRGNFPDRFSARQFPNYSSELNVNALLLGDSALYLCASSLEGTTNTDTQYFGPGTRLTVL.

This clone was detected many times. The V gene is TRBV7-2, the J gene TRBJ2-3, with D perhaps matching TRBD2 (6 bases). This CDR3 is built from 13 residues. Per germline, CDR1 SGHTA and CDR2 FQGNSA. Trimming removed 5 bases at V and 8 bases at J, with 14 bases between. The CDR3 reads CASSGASEGTQYF. For the CDR3, the DNA is TGTGCCAGCAGCGGGGCTAGCGAGGGTACGCAGTATTTT. Together with reference TRBV7-2 and TRBJ2-3, the CDR3 gives the full variable domain: GAGVSQSPSNKVTEKGKDVELRCDPISGHTALYWYRQSLGQGLEFLIYFQGNSAPDKSGLPSDRFSAERTGGSVSTLTIQRTQQEDSAVYLCASSGASEGTQYFGPGTRLTVL.

This clone has a count of ten or more. The gene calls are TRBV23-1 and TRBJ2-3; 13 nucleotides match TRBD2. TRBV23-1 carries the ORF label, with uncertain function. Trimming took 4 bases from V and 3 from J; bases not matched to a gene: 4. There are 16 residues in the CDR3. CDR3 sequence (DNA): TGCGCCAGCAGTCGCCGGACTAGCGGGAGTACAGATACGCAGTATTTT. It specifies CASSRRTSGSTDTQYF.

This clone was seen at least ten times. CDR3 sequence (DNA): TGTGCCAGCAGCGTAGGCGAAAGCGGGGTCTACAATGAGCAGTTCTTC. It yields the protein CASSVGESGVYNEQFF. The V gene is TRBV9, the J gene TRBJ2-1; 7 bases fit TRBD2. This CDR3 is 16 amino acids long. Germline assignment: CDR1 SGDLS and CDR2 YYNGEE. V trimming: 0 bases; J trimming: 3 bases; junction bases outside the gene matches: 6.

This clone was seen ten or more times. The chain recombines TRBV7-7 with TRBJ2-1, with TRBD2 matching over 12 bases. The CDR3 extends over 15 amino acids. Germline V gene lookup returns CDR1 SSHAT and CDR2 FNYEAQ (reference sequence). V lost 0 bases and J lost 9; bases outside the gene matches: 3. The CDR3 here is CASSLAASGRGEQFF. The DNA of the CDR3 is TGTGCCAGCAGCTTAGCGGCTAGCGGGAGGGGTGAGCAGTTCTTC. Full variable domain (outside the CDR3, taken from reference TRBV7-7 and TRBJ2-1): GAGVSQSPRYKVTKRGQDVTLRCDPISSHATLYWYQQALGQGPEFLTYFNYEAQPDKSGLPSDRFSAERPEGSISTLTIQRTEQRDSAMYRCASSLAASGRGEQFFGPGTRLTVL.

This clone was observed many times. The rearrangement joins TRBV2 to TRBJ2-3; D not certain. The CDR3 is 14 amino acids. In germline, CDR1 is SNHLY, CDR2 FYNNEI. The V end lost 4 bases, the J end lost 1 base, and 9 bases lay between the germline ends. DNA for the CDR3: TGTGCCAGCAGTGCCAACTTCCGCACAGATACGCAGTATTTT. Residues: CASSANFRTDTQYF.

This clone came up many times. The gene calls are TRBV9 and TRBJ2-7; 7 positions agree with TRBD2. This CDR3 has 14 amino acids. V trimming: 0 bases; J trimming: 3 bases; junction bases outside the gene matches: 3. The germline V gene has CDR1 SGDLS and CDR2 YYNGEE. This chain's CDR3 is CASSVGGEGYEQYF. Written as DNA, the CDR3 is TGTGCCAGCAGCGTAGGGGGGGAGGGCTACGAGCAGTACTTC.

This clone was detected ten times or more. The chain is built from TRBV30 and TRBJ1-4; D perhaps matches TRBD1 (5 bases). V lost 2 bases to trimming and J lost 4 bases, with 8 bases between them. The CDR3 runs 13 residues. CDR1 is GTSNPN and CDR2 is SVGIG in the germline V gene (reference sequence). The chain's CDR3 is CAWSFQGNEKLFF. The CDR3 DNA is TGTGCCTGGAGTTTCCAGGGTAATGAAAAACTGTTTTTT.

This clone came up many times. The chain links TRBV11-2 to TRBJ2-7; perhaps TRBD1 as D (6 bases). Germline V CDR1 and CDR2: SGHAT, FQNNGV. V dropped 7 bases and J dropped 3 bases, with 13 bases sitting between them. This CDR3 region has 13 residues. The CDR3 protein is CASTKTGDYEQYV. CDR3 coding DNA: TGTGCCAGCACGAAGACAGGAGACTACGAGCAGTACGTC.

The J gene is TRBJ1-6, the V gene TRBV19; TRBD1 aligns across 9 bases. The CDR3 is 16 residues long. Germline loops: CDR1 LNHDA, CDR2 SQIVND (reference sequence). V lost 6 bases, J lost 9 bases, and 12 bases stayed unmatched. The CDR3 protein is CASSPTKGQGSSPLHF. The CDR3 bases are TGTGCCAGTAGCCCCACCAAGGGACAGGGCTCTTCACCCCTCCACTTT.

The rearrangement joins TRBV9 to TRBJ1-2; D is undetermined. V was clipped by 0 bases and J by 4 bases, with 7 bases between them. This CDR3 region has 13 residues. CDR1 and CDR2 (germline): SGDLS, YYNGEE. The CDR3 is CASSVGGAYGYTF. The DNA for the CDR3 is TGTGCCAGCAGCGTAGGAGGTGCCTATGGCTACACCTTC.

The chain uses TRBV4-1 and TRBJ2-7, with 12 bases lining up with TRBD1. Trimming took 4 bases from V and 3 from J; bases not matched to a gene: 4. This CDR3 has 15 amino acids. From germline, CDR1 is MGHRA and CDR2 YSYEKL. The DNA of the CDR3 is TGCGCCAGCAGCCGTGGGACAGGGGGCCACTACGAGCAGTACTTC. The encoded protein is CASSRGTGGHYEQYF.

This clone was counted ten times or more. This chain connects TRBV9 to TRBJ2-7; 8 bases align to TRBD1. Per the germline V gene, CDR1 is SGDLS and CDR2 is YYNGEE. The length of the CDR3 is 16 residues. Losses at the gene ends were 5 bases for V and 6 bases for J; bases not matched to a gene: 16. The CDR3 bases are TGTGCCAGCAGTCTAGAATTAGGGACAGGTAGCGGCGAGCAGTACTTC. Amino acid sequence: CASSLELGTGSGEQYF.

This clone was seen many times. V is TRBV4-3 and J is TRBJ2-5; 7 nucleotides align to TRBD1. CDR3 length: 14 residues. J lost 2 bases, V lost 0 bases, and 0 bases had no gene match. Germline V gene data show CDR1 as LGHNA and CDR2 as YSLEER. CDR3 protein: CASSQETGQETQYF. Here the CDR3 DNA reads TGCGCCAGCAGCCAAGAGACAGGGCAAGAGACCCAGTACTTC.

This clone was detected ten times or more. This chain links TRBV5-6 with TRBJ1-5; tentative D call: TRBD1 (6 bases). CDR3 length: 14 amino acids. Germline CDR1 is SGHDT and CDR2 is YYEEEE. V was shortened by 2 bases and J by 4 bases, with 10 bases between the two germline ends. The CDR3 is CASSFSTGNQPQHF. As DNA, the CDR3 is TGTGCCAGCAGCTTCAGTACAGGGAATCAGCCCCAGCATTTT. The whole variable domain, filled in from reference TRBV5-6 and TRBJ1-5, reads DAGVTQSPTHLIKTRGQQVTLRCSPKSGHDTVSWYQQALGQGPQFIFQYYEEEERQRGNFPDRFSGHQFPNYSSELNVNALLLGDSALYLCASSFSTGNQPQHFGDGTRLSIL.

This clone was observed at least ten times. The chain has TRBV2 and TRBJ1-5; D remains ambiguous. This CDR3 is 13 amino acids long. Germline V gives CDR1 SNHLY, CDR2 FYNNEI. Deletions cut 4 bases from V and 0 bases from J, with 4 bases between. CDR3 sequence (DNA): TGTGCCAGCAGTGTCCATAGCAATCAGCCCCAGCATTTT. This translates into CASSVHSNQPQHF.

This clone was observed at least ten times. V and J are TRBV4-1 and TRBJ2-5; 7 bases map to TRBD2. The V segment lost 3 bases and the J segment 2 bases; nucleotides outside the gene matches: 6. The germline V gene encodes CDR1 MGHRA and CDR2 YSYEKL. The CDR3 runs 15 residues. In DNA, the CDR3 is TGCGCCAGCAGCCACCAGCGGGGATTACAAGAGACCCAGTACTTC. Protein: CASSHQRGLQETQYF.

This clone was recorded at least ten times. V gene TRBV6-5 combines with J gene TRBJ2-7, with a possible D match to TRBD2 (6 bases). The V and J ends lost 6 bases and 2 bases respectively, with 14 bases between them. Germline assignment: CDR1 MNHEY and CDR2 SVGAGI. The CDR3 length is 14 residues. The CDR3 DNA sequence: TGTGCCAGCAGAGGACTACCCCCAGCCTACGAGCAGTACTTC. It specifies CASRGLPPAYEQYF.

By share, this clone counts as medium-sized (0.01 to 0.1%). The rearrangement joins TRBV7-9 to TRBJ2-1; 9 bases map to TRBD2. V was pared by 0 bases and J by 5 bases, with 2 bases of the junction left unmatched. The CDR3 is 15 residues long. CDR1 is SEHNR and CDR2 is FQNEAQ in the germline V gene (reference sequence). The CDR3: CASSLATSGDNEQFF. In nucleotides, the CDR3 is TGTGCCAGCAGCTTAGCGACTAGCGGAGACAATGAGCAGTTCTTC.

This clone was seen a few times. The chain joins TRBV28 to TRBJ2-5, with D possibly matching TRBD1 (6 bases). Per germline, CDR1 MDHEN and CDR2 SYDVKM. V dropped 6 bases and J dropped 4 bases, with 15 bases sitting between them. There are 14 residues in the CDR3. DNA for the CDR3: TGTGCCAGCAGCCGTACAGGGCCCCCAGAGACCCAGTACTTC. This sequence encodes CASSRTGPPETQYF.

This clone was counted many times. The chain has TRBV5-6 and TRBJ2-1; a weak D match, TRBD2 (5 bases). Trimming left V 3 bases short and J 0 bases short, with 13 bases between. The germline gives CDR1 SGHDT, CDR2 YYEEEE. The length of the CDR3 is 16 residues. In DNA, the CDR3 is TGTGCCAGCAGCTGGGAGACTTTGAGCTCCTACAATGAGCAGTTCTTC. Translating it yields CASSWETLSSYNEQFF.

Ten or more counts support this clone. This CDR3 reads CASQGQGYNEQFF. The DNA of the CDR3 is TGTGCCAGCCAGGGACAGGGGTACAATGAGCAGTTCTTC. The gene calls are TRBV28 and TRBJ2-1; 10 nucleotides match TRBD1. Trimming at V came to 8 bases and at J to 4 bases, leaving 2 bases not matched to a gene. The germline CDR1 and CDR2 sequences are MDHEN and SYDVKM. This CDR3 has 13 amino acids. The full variable domain, rest sourced from reference TRBV28 and TRBJ2-1, is DVKVTQSSRYLVKRTGEKVFLECVQDMDHENMFWYRQDPGLGLRLIYFSYDVKMKEKGDIPEGYSVSREKKERFSLILESASTNQTSMYLCASQGQGYNEQFFGPGTRLTVL.